The TCR beta chain described here comes from a study of shared clonotypes between healthy human individuals. Study observations and caveats: Sharing across four donors was seen in 4% to 5.5% of naive CD4 clonotypes.

Trimming cost V 0 bases and J 0 bases; bases outside gene matches: 5. CDR3 length: 17 residues. Germline CDR1 and CDR2: LGHNA and YSLEER. Remarks on this clone: The antigen remains undetermined.

The table came from immunoSEQ multiplex PCR; TCRdb's copy has only in-frame clones and leaves some out. The sample lists millions of clones, roughly nine tenths occurring once. The TCR originated in a man between 18 and 35 years old in good health. The genes are TRBV4-3 and TRBJ1-1; 9 positions match TRBD1. Sequenced sample: naive CD4+ T cells sorted from blood. Subset of the sample: CD45RA+ positively selected. The CDR3 DNA reads TGCGCCAGCAGCCAAGATGGAGGGACAGGGATGAACACTGAAGCTTTCTTT. It translates to CASSQDGGTGMNTEAFF.